This T cell receptor (beta chain) was identified during a study of blood T cell repertoires in COVID-19. Study context: Samples came from the United States, Italy and Spain, spanning acute and convalescent COVID-19. T cells, B-cell-depleted T cells, or PBMCs supplied cDNA or gDNA.

With 4 bases removed from V and 7 bases from J, the gap between germline ends came to 9 bases. The CDR3 has 12 residues. Germline V gene sequence: CDR1 LNHDA, CDR2 SQIVND (reference sequence). Per the study methods: Counts of nucleated cells, estimated from reference gene primer amplification, were obtained. Assay: immunoSEQ multiplex PCR; the TCRdb copy retains only in-frame clones and omits some. The V and J calls and clone size come from that table; D and trimming were worked out from the DNA. The table shows roughly 120,000 clones, with around 70% occurring only once. Followed longitudinally, the Seattle patients had been enrolled during active infection.

The sequenced sample consisted of peripheral blood. This clonotype originated in a man older than 75 with COVID-19, enrolled during active disease. The chain couples TRBV19 to TRBJ2-3; D remains ambiguous. The CDR3 nucleotides are TGTGCCAGTAGTACTAACGGGTATACGCAGTATTTT. Amino acid sequence: CASSTNGYTQYF.